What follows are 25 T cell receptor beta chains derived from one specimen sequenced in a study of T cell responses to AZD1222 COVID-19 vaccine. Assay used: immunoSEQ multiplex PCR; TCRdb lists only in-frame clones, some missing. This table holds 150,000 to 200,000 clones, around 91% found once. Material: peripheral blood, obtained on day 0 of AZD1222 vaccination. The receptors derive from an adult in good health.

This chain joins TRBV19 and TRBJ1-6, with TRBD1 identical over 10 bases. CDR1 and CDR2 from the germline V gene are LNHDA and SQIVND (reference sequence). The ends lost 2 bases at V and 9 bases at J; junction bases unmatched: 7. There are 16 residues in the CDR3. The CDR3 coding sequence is TGTGCCAGTAGTATAACATTCGGGACAGGGGCTTCACCCCTCCACTTT. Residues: CASSITFGTGASPLHF. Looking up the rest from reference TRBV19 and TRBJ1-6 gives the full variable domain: DGGITQSPKYLFRKEGQNVTLSCEQNLNHDAMYWYRQDPGQGLRLIYYSQIVNDFQKGDIAEGYSVSREKKESFPLTVTSAQKNPTAFYLCASSITFGTGASPLHFGNGTRLTVT.

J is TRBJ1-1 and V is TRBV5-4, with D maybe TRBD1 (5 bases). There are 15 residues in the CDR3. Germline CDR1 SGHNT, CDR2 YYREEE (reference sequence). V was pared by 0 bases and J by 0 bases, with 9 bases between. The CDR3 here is CASSLGTGVNTEAFF. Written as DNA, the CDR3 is TGTGCCAGCAGCTTGGGAACGGGGGTGAACACTGAAGCTTTCTTT.

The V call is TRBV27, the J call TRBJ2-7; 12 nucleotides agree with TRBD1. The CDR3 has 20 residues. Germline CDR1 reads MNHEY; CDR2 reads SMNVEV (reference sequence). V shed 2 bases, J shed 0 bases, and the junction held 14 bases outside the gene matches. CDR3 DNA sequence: TGTGCCAGCAGTTTAAGGGACCGGTCCGGGACAGGGGGCAGCTCCTACGAGCAGTACTTC. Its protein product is CASSLRDRSGTGGSSYEQYF.

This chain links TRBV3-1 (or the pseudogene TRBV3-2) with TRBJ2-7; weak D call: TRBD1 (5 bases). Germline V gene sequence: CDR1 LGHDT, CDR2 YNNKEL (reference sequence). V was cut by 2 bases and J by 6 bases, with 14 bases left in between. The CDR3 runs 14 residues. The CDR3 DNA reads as TGTGCCAGCAGCCAACGGCAAGAAAGGGGCGAGCAGTACTTC. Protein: CASSQRQERGEQYF.

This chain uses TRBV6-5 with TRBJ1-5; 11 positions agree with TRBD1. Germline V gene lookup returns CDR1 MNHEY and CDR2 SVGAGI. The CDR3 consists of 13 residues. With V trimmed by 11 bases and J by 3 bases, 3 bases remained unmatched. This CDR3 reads CAGQGAANQPQHF. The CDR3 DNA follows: TGTGCCGGACAGGGGGCGGCCAATCAGCCCCAGCATTTT.

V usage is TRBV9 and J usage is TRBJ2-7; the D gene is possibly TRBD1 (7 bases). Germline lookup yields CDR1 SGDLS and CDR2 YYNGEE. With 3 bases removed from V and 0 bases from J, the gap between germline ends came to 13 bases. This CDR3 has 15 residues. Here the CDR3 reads CASSAGGGNSYEQYF. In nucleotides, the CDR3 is TGTGCCAGCAGCGCTGGAGGGGGCAACTCCTACGAGCAGTACTTC.

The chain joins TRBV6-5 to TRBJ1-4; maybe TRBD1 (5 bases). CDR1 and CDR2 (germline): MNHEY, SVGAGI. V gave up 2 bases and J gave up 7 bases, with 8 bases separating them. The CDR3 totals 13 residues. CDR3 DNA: TGTGCCAGCAGTTACAGGGGCGTTGAAAAACTGTTTTTT. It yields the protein CASSYRGVEKLFF.

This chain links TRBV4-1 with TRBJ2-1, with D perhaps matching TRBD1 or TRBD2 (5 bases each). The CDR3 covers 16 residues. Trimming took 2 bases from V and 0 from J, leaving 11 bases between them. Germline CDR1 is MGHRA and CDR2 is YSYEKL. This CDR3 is CASSQPGRISYNEQFF. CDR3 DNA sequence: TGCGCCAGCAGCCAACCGGGACGAATCTCCTACAATGAGCAGTTCTTC.

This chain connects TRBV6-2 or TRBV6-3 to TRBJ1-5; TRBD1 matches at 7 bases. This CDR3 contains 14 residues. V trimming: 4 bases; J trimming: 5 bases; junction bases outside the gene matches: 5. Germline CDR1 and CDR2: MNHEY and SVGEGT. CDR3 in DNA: TGTGCCAGCAGTTCCCGGGACAGCCATCAGCCCCAGCATTTT. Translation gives CASSSRDSHQPQHF.

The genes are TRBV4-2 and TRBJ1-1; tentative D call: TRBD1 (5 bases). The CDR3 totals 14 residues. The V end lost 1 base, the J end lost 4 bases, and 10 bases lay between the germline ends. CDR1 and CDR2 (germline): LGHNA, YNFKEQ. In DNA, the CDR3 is TGTGCCAGCAGCCAAGCGGGGGTCCGCACTGAAGCTTTCTTT. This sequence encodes CASSQAGVRTEAFF.

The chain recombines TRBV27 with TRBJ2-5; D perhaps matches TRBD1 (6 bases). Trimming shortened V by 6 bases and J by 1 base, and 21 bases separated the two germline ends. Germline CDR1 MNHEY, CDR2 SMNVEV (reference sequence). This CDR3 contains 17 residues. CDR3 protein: CASRTLVQGQSQETQYF. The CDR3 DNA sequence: TGTGCCAGCAGGACCCTAGTACAGGGCCAATCCCAAGAGACCCAGTACTTC.

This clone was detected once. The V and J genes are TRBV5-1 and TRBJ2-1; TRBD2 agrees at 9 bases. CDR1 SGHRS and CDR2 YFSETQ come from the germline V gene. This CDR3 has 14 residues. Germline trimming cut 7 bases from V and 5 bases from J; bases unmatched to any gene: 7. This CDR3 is CASSGASGDNEQFF. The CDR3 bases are TGCGCCAGCTCCGGGGCTAGCGGGGACAATGAGCAGTTCTTC.

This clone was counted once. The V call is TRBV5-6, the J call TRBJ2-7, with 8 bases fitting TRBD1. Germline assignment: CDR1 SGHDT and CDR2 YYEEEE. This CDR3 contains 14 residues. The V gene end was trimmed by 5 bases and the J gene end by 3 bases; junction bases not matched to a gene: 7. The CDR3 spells CASRVGQGGYEQYV. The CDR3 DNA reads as TGTGCCAGCAGGGTAGGACAGGGTGGCTACGAGCAGTACGTC.

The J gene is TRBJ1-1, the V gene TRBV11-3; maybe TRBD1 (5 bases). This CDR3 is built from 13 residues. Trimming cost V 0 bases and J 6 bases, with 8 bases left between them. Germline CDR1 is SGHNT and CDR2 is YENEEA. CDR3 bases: TGTGCCAGCAGCTTAGATGGGGGATCTGAAGCTTTCTTT. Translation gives CASSLDGGSEAFF. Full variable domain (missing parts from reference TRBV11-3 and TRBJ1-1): EAGVVQSPRYKIIEKKQPVAFWCNPISGHNTLYWYLQNLGQGPELLIRYENEEAVDDSQLPKDRFSAERLKGVDSTLKIQPAELGDSAVYLCASSLDGGSEAFFGQGTRLTVV.

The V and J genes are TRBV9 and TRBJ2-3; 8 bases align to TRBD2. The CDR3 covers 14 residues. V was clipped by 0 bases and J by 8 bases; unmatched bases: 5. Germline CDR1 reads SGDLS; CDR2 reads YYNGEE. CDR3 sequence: CASSVVAGGSTQYF. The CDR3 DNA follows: TGTGCCAGCAGCGTAGTTGCGGGGGGAAGTACGCAGTATTTT. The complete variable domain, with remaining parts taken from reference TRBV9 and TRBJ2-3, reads DSGVTQTPKHLITATGQRVTLRCSPRSGDLSVYWYQQSLDQGLQFLIQYYNGEERAKGNILERFSAQQFPDLHSELNLSSLELGDSALYFCASSVVAGGSTQYFGPGTRLTVL.

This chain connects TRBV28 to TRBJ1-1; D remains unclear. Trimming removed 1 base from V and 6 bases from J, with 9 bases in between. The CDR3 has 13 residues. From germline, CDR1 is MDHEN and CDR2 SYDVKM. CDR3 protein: CASSLSDQPEAFF. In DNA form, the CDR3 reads TGTGCCAGCAGTTTATCCGACCAGCCTGAAGCTTTCTTT.

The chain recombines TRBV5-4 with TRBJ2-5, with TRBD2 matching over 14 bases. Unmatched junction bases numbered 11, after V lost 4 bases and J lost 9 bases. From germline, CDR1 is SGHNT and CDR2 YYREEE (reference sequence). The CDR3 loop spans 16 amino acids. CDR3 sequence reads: CASSGIGLAGGQAQYF. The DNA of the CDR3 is TGTGCCAGCAGCGGGATAGGACTAGCGGGGGGCCAGGCCCAGTACTTC. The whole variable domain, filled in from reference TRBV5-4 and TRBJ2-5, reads ETGVTQSPTHLIKTRGQQVTLRCSSQSGHNTVSWYQQALGQGPQFIFQYYREEENGRGNFPPRFSGLQFPNYSSELNVNALELDDSALYLCASSGIGLAGGQAQYFGPGTRLLVL.

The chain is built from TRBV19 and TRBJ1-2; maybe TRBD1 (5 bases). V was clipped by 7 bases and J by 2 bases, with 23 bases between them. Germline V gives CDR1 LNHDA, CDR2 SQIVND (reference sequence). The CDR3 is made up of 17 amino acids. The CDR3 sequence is CASTPRGRGRRNYGYTF. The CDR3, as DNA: TGTGCCAGTACCCCCCGTGGAAGGGGAAGGAGAAACTATGGCTACACCTTC.

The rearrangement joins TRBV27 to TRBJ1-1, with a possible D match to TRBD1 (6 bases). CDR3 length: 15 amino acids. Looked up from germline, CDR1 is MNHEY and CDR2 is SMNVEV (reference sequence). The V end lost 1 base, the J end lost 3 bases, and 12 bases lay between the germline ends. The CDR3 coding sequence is TGTGCCAGCAGTTTATTAGGGGGGCGGGACACTGAAGCTTTCTTT. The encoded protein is CASSLLGGRDTEAFF.

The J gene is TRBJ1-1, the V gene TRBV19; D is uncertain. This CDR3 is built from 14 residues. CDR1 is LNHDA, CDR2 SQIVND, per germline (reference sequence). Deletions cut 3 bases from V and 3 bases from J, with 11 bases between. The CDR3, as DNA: TGTGCCAGTAGTATCGTGGGTACCGACACTGAAGCTTTCTTT. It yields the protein CASSIVGTDTEAFF.

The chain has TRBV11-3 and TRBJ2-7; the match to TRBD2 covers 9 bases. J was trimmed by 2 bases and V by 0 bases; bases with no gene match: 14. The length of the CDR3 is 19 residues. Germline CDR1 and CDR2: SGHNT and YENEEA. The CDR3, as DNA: TGTGCCAGCAGCTTAGAGTGGCTTCCTCGCGGGGGGGGGCCCTACGAGCAGTACGTC. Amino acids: CASSLEWLPRGGGPYEQYV.

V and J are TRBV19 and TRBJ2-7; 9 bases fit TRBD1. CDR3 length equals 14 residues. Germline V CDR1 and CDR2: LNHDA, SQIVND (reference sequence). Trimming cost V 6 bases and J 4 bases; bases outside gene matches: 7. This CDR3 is CASRRDRDSYEQYV. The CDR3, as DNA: TGTGCCAGTAGAAGGGACAGGGACTCTTACGAGCAGTACGTC.

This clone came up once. The CDR3 DNA is TGTGCCATCAGTGAGGCCGGGACGCAAGTGGCCCGCGTGGATGGCTACACCTTC. Residues: CAISEAGTQVARVDGYTF. This chain uses TRBV10-3 with TRBJ1-2, with D possibly TRBD1 on 5 matching bases. Germline V gene sequence: CDR1 ENHRY, CDR2 SYGVKD. V dropped 2 bases and J dropped 6 bases, with 25 bases sitting between them. CDR3 size: 18 residues.

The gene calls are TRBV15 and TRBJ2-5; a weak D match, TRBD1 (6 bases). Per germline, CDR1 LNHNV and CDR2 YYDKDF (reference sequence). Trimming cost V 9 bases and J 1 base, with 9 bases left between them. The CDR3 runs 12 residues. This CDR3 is CATEDSQETQYF. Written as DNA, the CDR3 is TGTGCCACGGAGGACAGCCAAGAGACCCAGTACTTC. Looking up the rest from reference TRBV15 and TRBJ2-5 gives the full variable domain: DAMVIQNPRYQVTQFGKPVTLSCSQTLNHNVMYWYQQKSSQAPKLLFHYYDKDFNNEADTPDNFQSRRPNTSFCFLDIRSPGLGDTAMYLCATEDSQETQYFGPGTRLLVL.

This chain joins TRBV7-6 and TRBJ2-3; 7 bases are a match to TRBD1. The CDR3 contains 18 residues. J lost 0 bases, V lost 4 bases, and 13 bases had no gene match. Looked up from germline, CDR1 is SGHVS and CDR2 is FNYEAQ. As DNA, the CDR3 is TGTGCCAGCAGCTCCAATAGGGGGCCCAGAAGGAGCACAGATACGCAGTATTTT. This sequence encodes CASSSNRGPRRSTDTQYF.